The 27 T cell receptor beta chains below come from one sample, sequenced in a study of beta chain features in type 1 diabetes. All of the isolated RNA was reverse transcribed, so expressed TCRB transcripts were sequenced. The method was immunoSEQ multiplex PCR; TCRdb's version includes in-frame clones alone and lacks a portion of them. The data contain 240,000 or so clones, 25% to 35% of them singletons. The sample comprised central memory CD4+ T cells from blood. These TCRs come from a young man in good health.

This clone was counted a few times. The chain joins TRBV29-1 to TRBJ2-5; 10 bases align to TRBD2. This CDR3 has 14 amino acids. CDR1 is SQVTM, CDR2 ANQGSEA, per germline. Trimming cost V 4 bases and J 5 bases; bases outside gene matches: 7. The CDR3 region has the DNA TGCAGCGTTGGATCCAGCGGGAGGGCGGAGACCCAGTACTTC. Translating gives CSVGSSGRAETQYF.

This clone occurred a few times. The chain couples TRBV4-2 to TRBJ2-7; D may be TRBD2 (6 bases). Trimming took off 6 bases at V and 6 bases at J, with 18 bases between the two ends. The CDR3 consists of 14 residues. Germline loops: CDR1 LGHNA, CDR2 YNFKEQ. This chain's CDR3 is CASRSSGGAGEQYF. CDR3 nucleotides: TGTGCCAGCAGATCGTCAGGAGGGGCAGGCGAGCAGTACTTC.

CDR3 residues: CAWSVQKEQFF. DNA for the CDR3: TGTGCCTGGAGTGTACAAAAGGAGCAGTTCTTC. The chain has TRBV30 and TRBJ2-1; D unclear. This CDR3 is built from 11 residues. V shed 0 bases and J shed 10 bases, with 7 bases lying between them. The germline V gene has CDR1 GTSNPN and CDR2 SVGIG (reference sequence).

This clone has more than one count but fewer than ten. Written as DNA, the CDR3 is TGTGCCAGCAGCCGGACAGTCAACTATGGCTACACCTTC. Its translation: CASSRTVNYGYTF. The rearrangement uses TRBV5-4 and TRBJ1-2, with TRBD1 as a possible D gene (6 bases). The CDR3 contains 13 residues. Trimming removed 4 bases at V and 2 bases at J, with 9 bases between. Germline CDR1 is SGHNT and CDR2 is YYREEE (reference sequence).

The gene calls are TRBV20-1 and TRBJ2-7, with no clear D. The ends were cut back, 7 bases at V and 6 bases at J, with 7 bases in the middle. Germline CDR1 is DFQATT and CDR2 is SNEGSKA (reference sequence). This CDR3 region has 9 residues. CDR3 DNA sequence: TGCAGTGGCGGACGCGAGCAGTACTTC. It translates to CSGGREQYF.

This chain uses TRBV6-5 with TRBJ2-7; maybe TRBD2 (6 bases). Trimming shortened V by 7 bases and J by 0 bases, and 10 bases separated the two germline ends. CDR3 length: 13 residues. The germline gives CDR1 MNHEY, CDR2 SVGAGI. The CDR3 loop is CASTDYDSYEQYF. In DNA, the CDR3 is TGTGCCAGCACGGACTACGACTCCTACGAGCAGTACTTC.

This clone appeared a few times. The V call is TRBV11-2, the J call TRBJ2-3; no definite D call. The germline gives CDR1 SGHAT, CDR2 FQNNGV. The CDR3 extends over 12 amino acids. V was pared by 4 bases and J by 2 bases, with 4 bases between. The CDR3 nucleotides read TGTGCCAGCAGCTCACTCACAGATACGCAGTATTTT. Amino acid sequence: CASSSLTDTQYF. The full variable domain, rest sourced from reference TRBV11-2 and TRBJ2-3, is EAGVAQSPRYKIIEKRQSVAFWCNPISGHATLYWYQQILGQGPKLLIQFQNNGVVDDSQLPKDRFSAERLKGVDSTLKIQPAKLEDSAVYLCASSSLTDTQYFGPGTRLTVL.

The J gene is TRBJ2-3, the V gene TRBV20-1, with D perhaps TRBD2 (5 bases). CDR3 length equals 10 residues. Germline CDR1 DFQATT, CDR2 SNEGSKA (reference sequence). CDR3 in amino acids: CSPWEDTQYF. The DNA for the CDR3 is TGCAGCCCGTGGGAGGATACGCAGTATTTT.

The chain links TRBV2 to TRBJ2-7; a weak D match, TRBD2 (5 bases). This CDR3 is 13 amino acids long. The germline gives CDR1 SNHLY, CDR2 FYNNEI. Trimming removed 6 bases from V and 5 bases from J, with 14 bases in between. The CDR3 here is CASSQFSVDEQYF. CDR3 nucleotides: TGTGCCAGCAGCCAGTTTAGCGTCGACGAGCAGTACTTC.

This clone was recorded a few times. The sample holds other DNA sequences that translate to the same CDR3. The chain has TRBV7-9 and TRBJ2-5; no clear D. Deletions cut 3 bases from V and 1 base from J, with 3 bases between. The CDR3 is 12 amino acids. The germline V gene encodes CDR1 SEHNR and CDR2 FQNEAQ (reference sequence). The DNA for the CDR3 is TGTGCCAGCAGCTTCTCCCAAGAGACCCAGTACTTC. This codes for CASSFSQETQYF.

The V and J genes are TRBV14 and TRBJ2-7; 8 bases are a match to TRBD2. Per germline, CDR1 SGHDN and CDR2 FVKESK. The CDR3 has 14 residues. The junction had 10 bases not matched to a gene; V was cut back by 9 bases and J by 3 bases. The CDR3 region is CASAGGLAYYEQYF. The CDR3 DNA sequence: TGTGCCAGTGCGGGAGGTTTGGCCTACTACGAGCAGTACTTC.

The chain has TRBV19 and TRBJ1-2, with D perhaps TRBD1 (5 bases). The CDR3 spans 15 residues. Per the germline V gene, CDR1 is LNHDA and CDR2 is SQIVND (reference sequence). V lost 10 bases to trimming and J lost 8 bases, with 26 bases between them. The CDR3 sequence: CATIGTNGGIGGYTF. The CDR3 DNA reads TGTGCCACCATCGGGACCAACGGAGGGATAGGAGGCTACACCTTC.

This clone was counted only a few times. The rearrangement uses TRBV10-1 and TRBJ2-5; D is uncertain. Germline CDR1 reads WNHNN; CDR2 reads SYGVQD (reference sequence). The CDR3 has 12 amino acids. Trimming took 2 bases from V and 7 from J, leaving 8 bases between them. This chain's CDR3 is CASSEMTRTQYF. The CDR3 DNA is TGCGCCAGCAGTGAGATGACGAGGACCCAGTACTTC.

There are a few counts of this clone. The chain has TRBV4-3 and TRBJ2-7; 8 bases align to TRBD1. The CDR3 has 12 residues. Germline CDR1 is LGHNA and CDR2 is YSLEER. The junction had 1 base not matched to a gene; V was cut back by 3 bases and J by 6 bases. Written as DNA, the CDR3 is TGCGCCAGCAGCCATGGGACAGGCGAGCAGTACTTC. It yields the protein CASSHGTGEQYF.

The V and J genes are TRBV9 and TRBJ2-7; D gene ambiguous. The V end was cut by 5 bases, the J end by 5 bases, with 8 bases between. Germline V gene lookup returns CDR1 SGDLS and CDR2 YYNGEE. This CDR3 has 11 amino acids. As DNA, the CDR3 is TGTGCCAGCAGAAGACCCGACGAGCAGTACTTC. Translating it yields CASRRPDEQYF.

The sample holds many counts of this clone. This chain joins TRBV28 and TRBJ2-7; 12 nucleotides match TRBD2. Germline V gene lookup returns CDR1 MDHEN and CDR2 SYDVKM. Trimming cost V 3 bases and J 10 bases; bases outside gene matches: 13. The CDR3 totals 16 residues. For the CDR3, the DNA is TGTGCCAGCAGTTTCTTGACTAGCGGGAGTACCCCCGGTCAGTACTTC. Protein product: CASSFLTSGSTPGQYF.

This clone came up many times. This sample includes further DNA sequences coding for the same CDR3. J is TRBJ2-1 and V is TRBV28, with D tentatively TRBD1 (6 bases). V was pared by 4 bases and J by 7 bases, with 8 bases between. Germline CDR1 reads MDHEN; CDR2 reads SYDVKM. This CDR3 comprises 12 residues. The CDR3: CASSWGRNEQFF. DNA for the CDR3: TGTGCCAGCAGTTGGGGGCGTAATGAGCAGTTCTTC.

This clone appeared a few times. The CDR3 DNA follows: TGTGCCTGGAGTGCCGGGAATGGCAATCAGCCCCAGCATTTT. It is translated as CAWSAGNGNQPQHF. This chain joins TRBV30 and TRBJ1-5; D gene uncertain. This CDR3 has 14 residues. Germline loops: CDR1 GTSNPN, CDR2 SVGIG (reference sequence). The V gene lost 1 base and the J gene lost 2 bases, with 9 bases spanning the gap.

The chain links TRBV13 to TRBJ1-5; D gene ambiguous. This CDR3 comprises 14 residues. Trimming removed 5 bases from V and 9 bases from J, with 17 bases in between. Germline CDR1 is PRHDT and CDR2 is FYEKMQ (reference sequence). The CDR3, as DNA: TGTGCCAGCAGCGTATGGACCGCCGTCGGGCCCCAGCATTTT. Its protein product is CASSVWTAVGPQHF.

The genes are TRBV10-3 and TRBJ2-5; 8 bases map to TRBD2. CDR1 ENHRY and CDR2 SYGVKD come from the germline V gene. The V and J ends lost 6 bases and 4 bases, in that order; junction bases with no gene match: 4. This CDR3 has 13 amino acids. The CDR3 coding sequence is TGTGCCATCAGCAGCGGGAGTGGAGAGACCCAGTACTTC. Its translation: CAISSGSGETQYF.

This clone occurred many times. The rearrangement joins TRBV7-9 to TRBJ1-1; D might be TRBD1 (5 bases). Per germline, CDR1 SEHNR and CDR2 FQNEAQ (reference sequence). V lost 1 base to trimming and J lost 0 bases, with 6 bases between them. The CDR3 runs 14 residues. CDR3 nucleotide sequence: TGTGCCAGCAGCTTAGGACAGCTGAACACTGAAGCTTTCTTT. Encoded protein: CASSLGQLNTEAFF.

V and J are TRBV30 and TRBJ2-7, with 9 bases fitting TRBD2. CDR3 length: 14 residues. Germline V gives CDR1 GTSNPN, CDR2 SVGIG (reference sequence). With V trimmed by 3 bases and J by 4 bases, 7 bases remained unmatched. The CDR3: CAWRKAGGQYEQYF. The DNA of the CDR3 is TGTGCCTGGAGGAAGGCGGGAGGGCAGTACGAGCAGTACTTC.

The chain carries TRBV7-2 and TRBJ2-7; D is possibly TRBD2 (6 bases). Germline V gene lookup returns CDR1 SGHTA and CDR2 FQGNSA. The CDR3 sequence is 15 residues long. V lost 5 bases to trimming and J lost 2 bases, with 16 bases between them. The chain's CDR3 is CASSKHIGGAYEQYF. The CDR3 DNA follows: TGTGCCAGCAGCAAACACATCGGGGGAGCCTACGAGCAGTACTTC.

The chain uses TRBV7-9 and TRBJ2-3; D assignment may be TRBD1 or TRBD2 (5 bases each). This CDR3 has 12 residues. The V end lost 5 bases, the J end lost 5 bases, and 8 bases lay between the germline ends. Germline V lookup: CDR1 SEHNR, CDR2 FQNEAQ (reference sequence). The CDR3 bases are TGTGCCAGCAGCCGTGGGGGAGATACGCAGTATTTT. Translation: CASSRGGDTQYF. Variable domain in full (rest from reference TRBV7-9 and TRBJ2-3): DTGVSQNPRHKITKRGQNVTFRCDPISEHNRLYWYRQTLGQGPEFLTYFQNEAQLEKSRLLSDRFSAERPKGSFSTLEIQRTEQGDSAMYLCASSRGGDTQYFGPGTRLTVL.

CDR3 region: CASSQEPPGTNYGYTF. The CDR3 DNA sequence: TGCGCCAGCAGCCAAGAACCTCCGGGCACTAACTATGGCTACACCTTC. This chain uses TRBV4-1 with TRBJ1-2; the D is unclear. The V end lost 0 bases, the J end lost 0 bases, and 11 bases lay between the germline ends. The CDR3 has 16 residues. The germline CDR1 and CDR2 sequences are MGHRA and YSYEKL.

J is TRBJ1-3 and V is TRBV11-2; D remains unclear. The CDR3 is 16 residues long. The V gene lost 1 base and the J gene lost 0 bases, with 10 bases spanning the gap. Germline V gives CDR1 SGHAT, CDR2 FQNNGV. The CDR3 region is CASSLVGQTSGNTIYF. In DNA, the CDR3 is TGTGCCAGCAGCTTAGTCGGCCAAACCTCTGGAAACACCATATATTTT. The full variable domain, completed using reference TRBV11-2 and TRBJ1-3, is EAGVAQSPRYKIIEKRQSVAFWCNPISGHATLYWYQQILGQGPKLLIQFQNNGVVDDSQLPKDRFSAERLKGVDSTLKIQPAKLEDSAVYLCASSLVGQTSGNTIYFGEGSWLTVV.

This clone was counted once. The chain couples TRBV5-6 to TRBJ2-7, with 7 bases aligning to TRBD2. Germline V lookup: CDR1 SGHDT, CDR2 YYEEEE. This CDR3 has 14 amino acids. The V and J ends lost 3 bases and 7 bases, in that order; junction bases with no gene match: 10. In DNA, the CDR3 is TGTGCCAGCAGCTCTAGCGGATCGCCCGGGGAGCAGTACTTC. Encoded protein: CASSSSGSPGEQYF. The entire variable domain, with the rest obtained from reference TRBV5-6 and TRBJ2-7, is as follows: DAGVTQSPTHLIKTRGQQVTLRCSPKSGHDTVSWYQQALGQGPQFIFQYYEEEERQRGNFPDRFSGHQFPNYSSELNVNALLLGDSALYLCASSSSGSPGEQYFGPGTRLTVT.